Following are 21 T cell receptor beta chains from one sample sequenced in a study of regulatory T cells in long-lasting Graves disease. Sample time point: newly diagnosed GD, antithyroid drugs for less than 3 months. Researchers made the TCR library from RNA that was extracted from PBMCs. Arm-PCR of CDR3 regions and iRepertoire HTBI primers were the basis on which TCR beta libraries were built. TCRdb re-called the multiplex PCR reads with MiXCR, one entry per CDR3 protein. This table has about 210,000 distinct CDR3 sequences, roughly 19% appearing once. These data were also filed under a second study, of T cells in Graves' hyperthyroidism and ophthalmopathy.

This sample comprised peripheral blood mononuclear cells (PBMCs), obtained at new diagnosis, from a patient treated with antithyroid drugs. These receptors all come from a woman aged 30 to 39 with Graves disease.

This clonotype was observed many times. V is TRBV12-3 or TRBV12-4 and J is TRBJ2-5; 8 nucleotides agree with TRBD2. The CDR3 runs 15 residues. Trimming at V came to 4 bases and at J to 5 bases, leaving 9 bases not matched to a gene. CDR3 coding DNA: TGTGCCAGCAGTTCCCTCGCTAGCGGGTCGGAGACCCAGTACTTC. The encoded protein is CASSSLASGSETQYF.

The table lists this clonotype with many counts. The genes are TRBV11-1 and TRBJ2-7, with TRBD1 matching 11 bases. The V and J ends lost 5 bases and 4 bases, in that order; junction bases with no gene match: 10. CDR3 length equals 16 residues. Germline CDR1 is SGHAT and CDR2 is FQDESV (reference sequence). The CDR3 loop is CASSLLPGQGEYEQYF. The CDR3 DNA sequence: TGTGCCAGCAGCCTGTTACCGGGACAGGGGGAATACGAGCAGTACTTC.

This clonotype has more than one count but fewer than ten. The CDR3: CASSPDRGTNEKLFF. In DNA, the CDR3 is TGTGCCAGCTCGCCCGACAGGGGAACTAATGAAAAACTGTTTTTT. The V call is TRBV18, the J call TRBJ1-4; TRBD1 matches at 8 bases. The CDR3 spans 15 residues. CDR1 KGHSH and CDR2 LQKENI come from the germline V gene. V gave up 6 bases and J gave up 1 base; unmatched junction bases: 4. Complete variable domain (other parts from reference TRBV18 and TRBJ1-4): NAGVMQNPRHLVRRRGQEARLRCSPMKGHSHVYWYRQLPEEGLKFMVYLQKENIIDESGMPKERFSAEFPKEGPSILRIQQVVRGDSAAYFCASSPDRGTNEKLFFGSGTQLSVL.

The chain couples TRBV27 to TRBJ1-1; no reliable D call. Germline CDR1 is MNHEY and CDR2 is SMNVEV (reference sequence). The CDR3 consists of 14 residues. The V gene lost 5 bases and the J gene lost 4 bases, with 14 bases spanning the gap. CDR3 in DNA: TGTGCCAGCAGTCCCCAGCTAGGAACCACTGAAGCTTTCTTT. It translates to CASSPQLGTTEAFF.

This clonotype was seen many times. The rearrangement links TRBV30 to TRBJ2-3, with D perhaps TRBD2 (6 bases). The germline V and J ends were trimmed by 1 base and 4 bases, with 12 bases remaining between them. Germline V lookup: CDR1 GTSNPN, CDR2 SVGIG (reference sequence). The CDR3 spans 14 residues. The CDR3 spells CAWSGRGGADTQYF. In DNA, the CDR3 is TGTGCCTGGAGTGGGAGGGGCGGGGCAGATACGCAGTATTTT.

This clonotype was counted at least ten times. The J gene is TRBJ1-2, the V gene TRBV28, with D possibly TRBD1 on 5 matching bases. Per germline, CDR1 MDHEN and CDR2 SYDVKM. The V gene lost 6 bases and the J gene lost 2 bases, with 10 bases spanning the gap. The CDR3 length is 13 residues. CDR3 in DNA: TGTGCCAGCAGGGGTAGGGGAAACTATGGCTACACCTTC. This encodes CASRGRGNYGYTF.

At least ten counts were recorded for this clonotype. The chain joins TRBV10-3 to TRBJ2-7, with 8 bases fitting TRBD2. V shed 4 bases, J shed 3 bases, and the junction held 8 bases outside the gene matches. Germline CDR1 is ENHRY and CDR2 is SYGVKD. This CDR3 is 15 amino acids long. The CDR3 is CAISGISGTLYEQYF. CDR3 coding DNA: TGTGCCATCAGTGGGATTAGCGGGACCCTCTACGAGCAGTACTTC.

The genes are TRBV20-1 and TRBJ2-3, with 13 bases that match TRBD2. The germline CDR1 and CDR2 sequences are DFQATT and SNEGSKA (reference sequence). Unmatched junction bases numbered 11, after V lost 1 base and J lost 1 base. This CDR3 is 19 amino acids long. DNA of the CDR3: TGCAGTGCTAGAGGGGGGGGGACTAGCGGGACATGGGGCACAGATACGCAGTATTTT. Translation: CSARGGGTSGTWGTDTQYF.

This clonotype showed up many times. V is TRBV10-1 and J is TRBJ2-1; 7 bases agree with TRBD1. The CDR3 consists of 12 residues. Trimming cost V 6 bases and J 9 bases; bases outside gene matches: 5. CDR1 is WNHNN and CDR2 is SYGVQD in the germline V gene (reference sequence). CDR3 coding DNA: TGCGCCAGCAGATTAGGGGGCGGTGAGCAGTTCTTC. This gives the protein CASRLGGGEQFF.

In this sample, this clonotype turned up many times. V usage is TRBV20-1 and J usage is TRBJ1-2, with 8 bases fitting TRBD1. The CDR3 is 13 amino acids. The trim removed 5 bases at V and 5 bases at J, leaving 7 bases unmatched. Germline CDR1 is DFQATT and CDR2 is SNEGSKA (reference sequence). The CDR3, as DNA: TGCAGTGCTCCAGACAGGGGTGTGTATGGCTACACCTTC. Its translation: CSAPDRGVYGYTF.

This clonotype was recorded at least ten times. The chain recombines TRBV19 with TRBJ1-5; perhaps TRBD1 as D (6 bases). This CDR3 has 16 amino acids. Germline V gene lookup returns CDR1 LNHDA and CDR2 SQIVND (reference sequence). V lost 8 bases, J lost 2 bases, and 19 bases lay in between. This CDR3 reads CASLGGLRFGNQPQHF. CDR3 nucleotides: TGTGCCAGTCTTGGGGGGCTAAGATTTGGCAATCAGCCCCAGCATTTT.

This clonotype has at least ten counts. The V and J genes are TRBV3-1 and TRBJ2-3; either TRBD1 or TRBD2 may fit D (6 bases each). The V and J ends lost 0 bases and 5 bases respectively, with 18 bases between them. Germline V lookup: CDR1 LGHDT, CDR2 YNNKEL (reference sequence). This CDR3 region has 17 residues. The CDR3 DNA reads as TGTGCCAGCAGCCAAGATTGGGGGGCGCGGGCAGGAGATACGCAGTATTTT. This codes for CASSQDWGARAGDTQYF.

This clonotype showed up many times. This chain connects TRBV5-8 to TRBJ2-4; no clear D gene. The CDR3 totals 16 residues. V dropped 0 bases and J dropped 0 bases, with 10 bases sitting between them. CDR1 SGHTS and CDR2 YDEGEE come from the germline V gene. CDR3 residues: CASSLGVTVAKNIQYF. In DNA, the CDR3 is TGTGCCAGCAGCTTGGGGGTTACCGTAGCCAAAAACATTCAGTACTTC.

This clonotype appeared a few times. CDR3 nucleotide sequence: TGCAGTGCTAGAGATACTAGCCATAGCACGTACGAGCAGTACTTC. Translated: CSARDTSHSTYEQYF. J is TRBJ2-7 and V is TRBV20-1; the D gene is possibly TRBD2 (6 bases). Germline V gene sequence: CDR1 DFQATT, CDR2 SNEGSKA (reference sequence). The CDR3 has 15 residues. Trimming shortened V by 0 bases and J by 4 bases, and 16 bases separated the two germline ends.

This clonotype was counted ten times or more. V is TRBV27 and J is TRBJ1-6; D is unresolved. The germline gives CDR1 MNHEY, CDR2 SMNVEV (reference sequence). V was trimmed by 2 bases and J by 7 bases, leaving 12 bases between them. The length of the CDR3 is 15 residues. The CDR3 nucleotides read TGTGCCAGCAGTTTAAGGGCCTTGGGAAATTCACCCCTCCACTTT. Its translation is CASSLRALGNSPLHF.

This clonotype was picked up many times. The gene calls are TRBV20-1 and TRBJ1-4; unclear D gene. The V and J ends lost 6 bases and 8 bases respectively, with 13 bases between them. Germline-derived CDR1 and CDR2 are DFQATT and SNEGSKA (reference sequence). This CDR3 spans 12 amino acids. In DNA, the CDR3 is TGCAGTGCCTCGATAAAGAAGGAAAAACTGTTTTTT. Translation gives CSASIKKEKLFF.

The chain has TRBV5-1 and TRBJ1-2; tentative D call: TRBD1 (6 bases). Germline values: CDR1 SGHRS, CDR2 YFSETQ. The length of the CDR3 is 17 residues. V was shortened by 4 bases and J by 4 bases, with 23 bases between the two germline ends. The CDR3 is CASSATDTGSLGYGYTF. The CDR3 DNA follows: TGCGCCAGCAGCGCAACGGACACAGGGTCACTGGGCTATGGCTACACCTTC.

This clonotype was observed once. The rearrangement links TRBV2 to TRBJ2-4; D is ambiguous. The V end lost 6 bases, the J end lost 6 bases, and 3 bases lay between the germline ends. Germline loops: CDR1 SNHLY, CDR2 FYNNEI. The CDR3 spans 10 residues. CDR3 nucleotides: TGTGCCAGCAGGGGAAACATTCAGTACTTC. The encoded protein is CASRGNIQYF.

This clonotype was seen only a few times. This chain links TRBV28 with TRBJ1-5; D uncertain. V was cut by 4 bases and J by 2 bases, with 15 bases left in between. Germline V gene data show CDR1 as MDHEN and CDR2 as SYDVKM. The CDR3 has 16 amino acids. The DNA of the CDR3 is TGTGCCAGCAGTTCGGAAACGGGAGTAGGCAATCAGCCCCAGCATTTT. Its translation: CASSSETGVGNQPQHF. The whole variable domain, remainder taken from reference TRBV28 and TRBJ1-5, is DVKVTQSSRYLVKRTGEKVFLECVQDMDHENMFWYRQDPGLGLRLIYFSYDVKMKEKGDIPEGYSVSREKKERFSLILESASTNQTSMYLCASSSETGVGNQPQHFGDGTRLSIL.

This clonotype came up many times. V is TRBV6-1 and J is TRBJ2-5; D perhaps matches TRBD1 (6 bases). The CDR3 is made up of 17 amino acids. Germline CDR1 MNHNS, CDR2 SASEGT. Trimming left V 6 bases short and J 2 bases short, with 22 bases between. As DNA, the CDR3 is TGTGCCAGCAGCCTCTACCGGGACACGGATTTTCAAGAGACCCAGTACTTC. Protein product: CASSLYRDTDFQETQYF.

With regard to this clonotype: A read error likely explains this, since a far larger clone differs by one base. The chain joins TRBV11-2 to TRBJ1-6, with 9 bases aligning to TRBD1. This CDR3 region has 16 residues. CDR1 and CDR2 (germline): SGHAT, FQNNGV. CDR3 nucleotides: TGCGTCAGCAGCCAAGTCCGGGGGACAGGGAATTCACCCCTCCACTTT. Its translation: CVSSQVRGTGNSPLHF.